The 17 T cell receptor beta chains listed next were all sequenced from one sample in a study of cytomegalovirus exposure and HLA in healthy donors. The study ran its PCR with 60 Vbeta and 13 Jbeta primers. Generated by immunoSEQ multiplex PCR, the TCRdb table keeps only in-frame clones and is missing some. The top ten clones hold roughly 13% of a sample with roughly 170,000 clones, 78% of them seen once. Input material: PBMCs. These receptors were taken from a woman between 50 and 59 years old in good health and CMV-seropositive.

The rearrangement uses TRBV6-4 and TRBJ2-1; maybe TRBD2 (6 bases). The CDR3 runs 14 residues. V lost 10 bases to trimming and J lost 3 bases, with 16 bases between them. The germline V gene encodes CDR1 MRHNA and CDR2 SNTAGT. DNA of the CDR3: TGTGCCACCTCCCGGGACTCGCTCTACAATGAGCAGTTCTTC. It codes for CATSRDSLYNEQFF.

The DNA for the CDR3 is TGTGCCAGCAGTGACTCTAGCGGGGGAGGCACAGATACGCAGTATTTT. It translates to CASSDSSGGGTDTQYF. The chain joins TRBV6-4 to TRBJ2-3; the match to TRBD2 covers 9 bases. Germline V gene data show CDR1 as MRHNA and CDR2 as SNTAGT. With 0 bases clipped from V and 1 base from J, the junction kept 2 bases outside the gene matches. This CDR3 has 16 amino acids.

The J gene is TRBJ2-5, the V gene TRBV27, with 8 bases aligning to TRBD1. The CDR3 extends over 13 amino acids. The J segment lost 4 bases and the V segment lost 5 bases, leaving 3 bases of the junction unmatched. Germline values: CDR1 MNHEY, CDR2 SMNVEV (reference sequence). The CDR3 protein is CASSPQGGETQYF. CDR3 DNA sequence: TGTGCCAGCAGTCCACAGGGGGGAGAGACCCAGTACTTC.

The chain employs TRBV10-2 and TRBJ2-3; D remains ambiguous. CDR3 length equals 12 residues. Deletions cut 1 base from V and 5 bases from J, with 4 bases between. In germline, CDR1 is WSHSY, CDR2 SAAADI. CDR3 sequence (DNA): TGCGCCAGCAGTGAGTTCATAGATACGCAGTATTTT. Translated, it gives CASSEFIDTQYF.

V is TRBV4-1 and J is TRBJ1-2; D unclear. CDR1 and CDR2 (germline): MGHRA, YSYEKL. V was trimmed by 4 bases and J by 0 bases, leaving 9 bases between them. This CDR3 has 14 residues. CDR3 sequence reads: CASSPTESNYGYTF. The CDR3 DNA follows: TGCGCCAGCAGCCCGACGGAGTCTAACTATGGCTACACCTTC.

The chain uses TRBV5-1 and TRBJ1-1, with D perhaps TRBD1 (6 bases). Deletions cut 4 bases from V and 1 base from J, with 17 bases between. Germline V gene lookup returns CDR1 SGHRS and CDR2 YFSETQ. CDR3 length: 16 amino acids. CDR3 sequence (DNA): TGCGCCAGCAGCGCACGACAGGCCTCAGGGAACACTGAAGCTTTCTTT. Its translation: CASSARQASGNTEAFF.

The CDR3 nucleotides are TGTGCCAGCAGCCAAGAACGGGGGAGCTCCTACAATGAGCAGTTCTTC. It encodes CASSQERGSSYNEQFF. V usage is TRBV4-2 and J usage is TRBJ2-1, with a tentative D call TRBD2 (6 bases). V shed 0 bases and J shed 0 bases, with 9 bases lying between them. Germline CDR1 LGHNA, CDR2 YNFKEQ. The CDR3 contains 16 residues.

In DNA form, the CDR3 reads TGTGCCAGCTCACCGCCGGGTCCTGTGGAGACCCAGTACTTC. It specifies CASSPPGPVETQYF. The V call is TRBV18, the J call TRBJ2-5; D is uncertain. V was pared by 3 bases and J by 5 bases, with 13 bases between. Germline V CDR1 and CDR2: KGHSH, LQKENI. The CDR3 is made up of 14 amino acids.

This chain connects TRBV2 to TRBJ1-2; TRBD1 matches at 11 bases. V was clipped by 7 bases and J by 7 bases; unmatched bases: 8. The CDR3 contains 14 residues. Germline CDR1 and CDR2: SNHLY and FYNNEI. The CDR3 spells CASTPDRGRFGYTF. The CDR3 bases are TGTGCCAGCACCCCGGACAGGGGGCGCTTTGGCTACACCTTC.

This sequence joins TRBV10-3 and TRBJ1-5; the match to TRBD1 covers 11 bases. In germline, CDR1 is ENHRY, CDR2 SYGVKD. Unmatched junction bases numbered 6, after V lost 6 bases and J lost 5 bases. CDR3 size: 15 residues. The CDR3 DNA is TGTGCCATCAGCTCCCGGGACAGGGGGGATCAGCCCCAGCATTTT. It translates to CAISSRDRGDQPQHF.

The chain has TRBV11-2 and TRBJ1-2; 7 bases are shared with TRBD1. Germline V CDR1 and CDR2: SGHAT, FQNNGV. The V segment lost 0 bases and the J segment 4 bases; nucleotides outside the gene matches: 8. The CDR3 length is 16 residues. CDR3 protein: CASSLDPGTAIYGYTF. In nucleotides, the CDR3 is TGTGCCAGCAGCTTAGATCCCGGGACAGCGATCTATGGCTACACCTTC.

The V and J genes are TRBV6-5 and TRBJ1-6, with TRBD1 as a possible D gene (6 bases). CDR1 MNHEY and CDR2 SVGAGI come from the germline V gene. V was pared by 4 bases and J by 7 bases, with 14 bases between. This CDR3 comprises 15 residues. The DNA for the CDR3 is TGTGCCAGCAGTTGGGAGGGCAGGGGCAATTCACCCCTCCACTTT. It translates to CASSWEGRGNSPLHF.

The CDR3: CASRRETGELFF. In nucleotides, the CDR3 is TGTGCCAGCAGGAGGGAAACCGGGGAGCTGTTTTTT. The chain employs TRBV6-1 and TRBJ2-2, with a tentative D call TRBD2 (5 bases). CDR3 length: 12 residues. Trimming shortened V by 6 bases and J by 5 bases, and 7 bases separated the two germline ends. Germline CDR1 and CDR2: MNHNS and SASEGT.

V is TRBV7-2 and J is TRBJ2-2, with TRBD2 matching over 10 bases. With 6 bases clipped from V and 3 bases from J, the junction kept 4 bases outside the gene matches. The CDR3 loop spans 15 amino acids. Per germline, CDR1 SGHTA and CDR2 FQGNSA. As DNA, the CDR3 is TGTGCCAGCAGTCAGCGGGGGGGAGACACCGGGGAGCTGTTTTTT. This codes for CASSQRGGDTGELFF.

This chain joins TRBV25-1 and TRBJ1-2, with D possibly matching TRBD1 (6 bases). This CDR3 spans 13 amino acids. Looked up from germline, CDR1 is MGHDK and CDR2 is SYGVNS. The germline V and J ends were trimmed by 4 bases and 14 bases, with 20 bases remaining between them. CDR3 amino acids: CASSAPGQLFRTF. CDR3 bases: TGTGCCAGCAGTGCACCCGGACAGCTCTTTAGGACCTTC.

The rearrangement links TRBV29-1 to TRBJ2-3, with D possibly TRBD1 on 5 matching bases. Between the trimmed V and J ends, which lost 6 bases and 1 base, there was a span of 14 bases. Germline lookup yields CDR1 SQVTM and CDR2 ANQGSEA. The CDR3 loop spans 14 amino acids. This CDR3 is CSVAEGRGTDTQYF. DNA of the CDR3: TGCAGCGTCGCAGAAGGCAGGGGCACAGATACGCAGTATTTT.

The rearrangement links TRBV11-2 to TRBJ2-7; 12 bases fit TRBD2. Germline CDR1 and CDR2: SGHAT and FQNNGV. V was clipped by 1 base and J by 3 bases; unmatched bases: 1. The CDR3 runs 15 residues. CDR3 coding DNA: TGTGCCAGCAGCTTAGGGACTAGCGGGGTCTACGAGCAGTACTTC. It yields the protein CASSLGTSGVYEQYF.